Shown below are 24 T cell receptor beta chains from a single sample sequenced in a study of T cell clusters in autoimmune cytopenias. TRB amplification used roughly 250 ng of peripheral blood genomic DNA. TRB rearrangements were amplified by touch-down multiplex PCR with mixed TRB-A/B primers. TCRdb reprocessed the multiplex PCR reads and reports one entry per CDR3 protein, with no DNA. The repertoire table contains around 10,000 distinct CDR3 sequences. Sequenced material: peripheral blood. The receptors originated from a human donor with an autoimmune cytopenia or autoimmune hepatitis (not recorded which).

This rearrangement joins TRBV27 to TRBJ2-3; the D gene TCRdb calls, TRBD2, cannot be checked with no DNA. The V gene's germline CDR1 is MNHEY and CDR2 SMNVEV (reference sequence). This CDR3 is built from 18 residues. This CDR3 is CASSLLAGGPIPEDTQYF.

CDR3 residues: CASSLSGWNYGYTF. The chain is built from TRBV12-3 or TRBV12-4 and TRBJ1-2. This CDR3 is 14 amino acids long.

This clonotype registers medium-sized (0.01 to 0.1%) by frequency. The chain is built from TRBV29-1 and TRBJ1-4. The CDR3 has 13 amino acids. Germline values: CDR1 SQVTM, CDR2 ANQGSEA. The CDR3 protein is CSVEDQGNEKLFF.

The chain uses TRBV18 and TRBJ1-4; TCRdb gives TRBD1 as the D gene, but with no DNA this cannot be confirmed. Germline-derived CDR1 and CDR2 are KGHSH and LQKENI. This CDR3 has 16 amino acids. The CDR3 sequence is CASSLGTGSQNEKLFF.

This clonotype is called medium-sized based on its frequency. The V call is TRBV5-6, the J call TRBJ2-5; TCRdb gives TRBD1 as the D gene, but with no DNA this cannot be confirmed. CDR3 length: 16 amino acids. Germline V CDR1 and CDR2: SGHDT, YYEEEE. The CDR3 region is CASSLAGTGGWETQYF. The full variable domain, rest sourced from reference TRBV5-6 and TRBJ2-5, is DAGVTQSPTHLIKTRGQQVTLRCSPKSGHDTVSWYQQALGQGPQFIFQYYEEEERQRGNFPDRFSGHQFPNYSSELNVNALLLGDSALYLCASSLAGTGGWETQYFGPGTRLLVL.

Its frequency marks this clonotype as medium-sized. V is TRBV6-1 and J is TRBJ1-5. The CDR3 totals 15 residues. Germline CDR1 MNHNS, CDR2 SASEGT. Here the CDR3 reads CASSEFPQDLQPQHF.

The rearrangement uses TRBV30 and TRBJ1-6; TCRdb indicates TRBD1, and absent DNA this call remains unverified. The CDR3 covers 17 residues. From germline, CDR1 is GTSNPN and CDR2 SVGIG (reference sequence). CDR3 residues: CAWGIDSLLQNNSPLHF. Full variable domain (rest looked up from reference TRBV30 and TRBJ1-6): SQTIHQWPATLVQPVGSPLSLECTVEGTSNPNLYWYRQAAGRGLQLLFYSVGIGQISSEVPQNLSASRPQDRQFILSSKKLLLSDSGFYLCAWGIDSLLQNNSPLHFGNGTRLTVT.

This clonotype counts as medium-sized by frequency. The chain has TRBV30 and TRBJ2-7; the D call from TCRdb, TRBD1, cannot be confirmed without DNA. The CDR3 loop spans 14 amino acids. CDR1 and CDR2 (germline): GTSNPN, SVGIG (reference sequence). The CDR3: CAWSTRDRVHEQYF. Variable domain in full (rest from reference TRBV30 and TRBJ2-7): SQTIHQWPATLVQPVGSPLSLECTVEGTSNPNLYWYRQAAGRGLQLLFYSVGIGQISSEVPQNLSASRPQDRQFILSSKKLLLSDSGFYLCAWSTRDRVHEQYFGPGTRLTVT.

This clonotype is identified as medium-sized from frequency. This sequence joins TRBV19 and TRBJ2-5; TCRdb outputs TRBD1, but without DNA this stays unchecked. The CDR3 loop spans 14 amino acids. The germline CDR1 and CDR2 sequences are LNHDA and SQIVND (reference sequence). The CDR3 loop is CASSTQGRRETQYF.

By frequency, this clonotype is medium-sized. The V and J genes are TRBV6-5 and TRBJ2-1; TCRdb reports TRBD2, a call that lacks DNA to check it against. CDR1 and CDR2 from the germline V gene are MNHEY and SVGAGI. CDR3 length equals 15 residues. CDR3 amino acids: CASSYASGRANEQFF.

This chain links TRBV20-1 with TRBJ2-7; TCRdb reports TRBD2, a call that lacks DNA to check it against. Germline V CDR1 and CDR2: DFQATT, SNEGSKA (reference sequence). CDR3 length: 16 amino acids. This CDR3 reads CSASGIARTVSYEQYF.

Its frequency marks this clonotype as medium-sized. J is TRBJ2-1 and V is TRBV27; TCRdb lists TRBD2, though no DNA is available to test this call. The CDR3 is made up of 16 amino acids. CDR1 is MNHEY, CDR2 SMNVEV, per germline (reference sequence). CDR3: CASSLLGLARGLPQFF.

This clonotype is classed as medium-sized (0.01 to 0.1%) by frequency. V usage is TRBV19 and J usage is TRBJ1-2; TCRdb selects TRBD1, and the lack of DNA leaves this call unchecked. This CDR3 is 15 amino acids long. Germline V gene data show CDR1 as LNHDA and CDR2 as SQIVND (reference sequence). The CDR3 sequence is CASSIVPLYSDGYTF.

This clonotype registers medium-sized by frequency. J is TRBJ2-5 and V is TRBV29-1. The CDR3 is 12 residues long. CDR1 SQVTM and CDR2 ANQGSEA come from the germline V gene. CDR3 residues: CSVGVGTETQYF.

The chain has TRBV6-5 and TRBJ2-5. Germline values: CDR1 MNHEY, CDR2 SVGAGI. This CDR3 is 14 amino acids long. The CDR3 sequence is CASSYSSTRETQYF.

The chain is built from TRBV5-6 and TRBJ2-1; checking the TCRdb D call of TRBD1 is not possible without DNA. Germline V gives CDR1 SGHDT, CDR2 YYEEEE. This CDR3 spans 12 amino acids. This chain's CDR3 is CASSYRINEQFF.

The chain carries TRBV6-1 and TRBJ2-3; with no DNA, the TCRdb D assignment of TRBD2 cannot be verified. The germline V gene has CDR1 MNHNS and CDR2 SASEGT. The CDR3 is 15 residues long. The CDR3 reads CASRVLSGMGDTQYF.

The chain is built from TRBV5-6 and TRBJ2-6. The germline gives CDR1 SGHDT, CDR2 YYEEEE. CDR3 size: 17 residues. This CDR3 reads CASSWLDGYSGANVLTF.

The chain carries TRBV4-2 and TRBJ2-1. Germline V gene data show CDR1 as LGHNA and CDR2 as YNFKEQ. This CDR3 comprises 14 residues. Here the CDR3 reads CASSQESQAREQFF.

This clonotype is classed as medium-sized by frequency. The V and J genes are TRBV29-1 and TRBJ2-5; without DNA, the TCRdb call of TRBD1 cannot be checked. CDR3 length equals 13 residues. The germline V gene encodes CDR1 SQVTM and CDR2 ANQGSEA. Here the CDR3 reads CSVEVPGWETQYF. The full variable domain, with the rest looked up from reference TRBV29-1 and TRBJ2-5, is SAVISQKPSRDICQRGTSLTIQCQVDSQVTMMFWYRQQPGQSLTLIATANQGSEATYESGFVIDKFPISRPNLTFSTLTVSNMSPEDSSIYLCSVEVPGWETQYFGPGTRLLVL.

This chain connects TRBV6-5 to TRBJ2-5; no DNA is available, so the TRBD2 call from TCRdb remains unchecked. Germline V lookup: CDR1 MNHEY, CDR2 SVGAGI. This CDR3 is 12 amino acids long. CDR3 sequence reads: CASSGGNHEQYF.

This clonotype is called medium-sized based on its frequency. The chain couples TRBV19 to TRBJ1-5; TCRdb names TRBD1, which stays unverified in the absence of DNA. CDR3 length: 15 residues. Germline CDR1 reads LNHDA; CDR2 reads SQIVND (reference sequence). The CDR3: CASSIPQGFNQPQHF.

The gene calls are TRBV10-3 and TRBJ2-7. Looked up from germline, CDR1 is ENHRY and CDR2 is SYGVKD. The CDR3 has 12 residues. The CDR3 loop is CAISEWPYEQYF.

This clonotype is called large (0.1 to 1%) based on its frequency. The V gene is TRBV29-1, the J gene TRBJ1-2. The V gene's germline CDR1 is SQVTM and CDR2 ANQGSEA. This CDR3 has 11 residues. CDR3 loop: CSVEDQYGYTF. The full variable domain, with the rest looked up from reference TRBV29-1 and TRBJ1-2, is SAVISQKPSRDICQRGTSLTIQCQVDSQVTMMFWYRQQPGQSLTLIATANQGSEATYESGFVIDKFPISRPNLTFSTLTVSNMSPEDSSIYLCSVEDQYGYTFGSGTRLTVV.